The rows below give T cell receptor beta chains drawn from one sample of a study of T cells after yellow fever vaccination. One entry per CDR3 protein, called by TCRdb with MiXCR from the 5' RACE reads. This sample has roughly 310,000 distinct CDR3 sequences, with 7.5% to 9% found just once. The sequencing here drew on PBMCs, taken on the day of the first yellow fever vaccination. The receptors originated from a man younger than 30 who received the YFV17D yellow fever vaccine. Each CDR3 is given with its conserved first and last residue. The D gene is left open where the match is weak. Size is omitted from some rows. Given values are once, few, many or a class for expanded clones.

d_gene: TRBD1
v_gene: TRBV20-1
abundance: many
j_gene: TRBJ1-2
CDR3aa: CSAPDRDLYGYTF
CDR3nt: TGCAGTGCTCCCGACAGGGACCTCTATGGCTACACCTTC

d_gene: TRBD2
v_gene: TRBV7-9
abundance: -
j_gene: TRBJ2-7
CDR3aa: CASSLETGGPRYF
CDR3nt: TGTGCCAGCAGCTTAGAAACGGGGGGGCCGCGGTACTTC

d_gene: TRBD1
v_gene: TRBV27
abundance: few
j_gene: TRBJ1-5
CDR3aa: CASSLTGDRLSNQPQHF
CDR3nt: TGTGCCAGCAGTTTAACGGGGGACAGGCTTAGCAATCAGCCCCAGCATTTT

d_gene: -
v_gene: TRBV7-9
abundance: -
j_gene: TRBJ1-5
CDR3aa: CASSSGSTGRNQPQHF
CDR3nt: TGTGCCAGCAGCTCTGGGAGTACAGGGAGAAATCAGCCCCAGCATTTT

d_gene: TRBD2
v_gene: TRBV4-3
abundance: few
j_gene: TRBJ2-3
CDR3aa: CASSQPAGGTDTQYF
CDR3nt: TGCGCCAGCAGCCAGCCGGCGGGGGGGACAGATACGCAGTATTTT

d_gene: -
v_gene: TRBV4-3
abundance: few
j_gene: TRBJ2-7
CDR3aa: CASSQGGETYEQYF
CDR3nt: TGCGCCAGCAGCCAAGGCGGAGAGACCTACGAGCAGTACTTC

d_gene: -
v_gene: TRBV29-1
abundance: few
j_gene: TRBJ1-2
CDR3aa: CSGIAGPDYGYTF
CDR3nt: TGCAGCGGCATAGCAGGCCCAGACTATGGCTACACCTTC

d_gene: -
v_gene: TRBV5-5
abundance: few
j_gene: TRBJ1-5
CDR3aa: CASSRDLLEPQHF
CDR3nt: TGTGCCAGCAGCCGGGACCTGTTGGAGCCCCAGCATTTT

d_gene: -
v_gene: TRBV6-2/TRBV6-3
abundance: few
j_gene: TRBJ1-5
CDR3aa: CASSYQSPSNQPQHF
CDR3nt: TGTGCCAGCAGTTACCAGTCTCCCTCAAATCAGCCCCAGCATTTT

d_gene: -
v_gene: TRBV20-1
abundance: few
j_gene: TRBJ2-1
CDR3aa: CSASRNNEQFF
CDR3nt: TGCAGTGCTAGCCGAAACAATGAGCAGTTCTTC

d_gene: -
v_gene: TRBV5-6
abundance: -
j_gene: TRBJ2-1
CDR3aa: CASSPPMMFNEQFF
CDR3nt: TGTGCCAGCAGCCCCCCCATGATGTTCAATGAGCAGTTCTTC

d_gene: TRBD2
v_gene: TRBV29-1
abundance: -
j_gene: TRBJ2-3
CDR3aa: CSVVLRGGSTDTQYF
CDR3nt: TGCAGCGTTGTTCTTCGGGGGGGCAGCACAGATACGCAGTATTTT

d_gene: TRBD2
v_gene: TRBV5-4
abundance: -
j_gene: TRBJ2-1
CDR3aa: CASIKREGTYNEQFF
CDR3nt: TGTGCCAGCATCAAGCGGGAGGGGACCTACAATGAGCAGTTCTTC

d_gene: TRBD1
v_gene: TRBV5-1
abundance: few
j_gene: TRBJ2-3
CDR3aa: CASSLLTGGKDTQYF
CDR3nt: TGCGCCAGCAGCTTGTTGACAGGGGGAAAAGATACGCAGTATTTT

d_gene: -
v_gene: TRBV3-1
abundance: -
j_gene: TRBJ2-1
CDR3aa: CASSQAYTRMGNEQFF
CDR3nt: TGTGCCAGCAGCCAGGCCTACACTAGGATGGGCAATGAGCAGTTCTTC

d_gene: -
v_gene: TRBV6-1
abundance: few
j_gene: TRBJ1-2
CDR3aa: CASRTGDIYGYTF
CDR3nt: TGTGCCAGCAGAACGGGTGATATCTATGGCTACACCTTC

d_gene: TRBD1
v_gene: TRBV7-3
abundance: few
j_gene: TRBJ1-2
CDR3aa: CASSLSGTADYGYTF
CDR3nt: TGTGCCAGCAGCTTATCAGGGACAGCCGACTATGGCTACACCTTC

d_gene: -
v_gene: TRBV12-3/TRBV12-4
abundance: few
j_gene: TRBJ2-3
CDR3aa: CASRPLGLGDTQYF
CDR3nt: TGTGCCAGCAGACCGCTTGGCCTCGGCGATACGCAGTATTTT

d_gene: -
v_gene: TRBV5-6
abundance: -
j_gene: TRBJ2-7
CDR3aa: CASSLISHEQYF
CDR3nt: TGTGCCAGCAGCTTGATTTCCCACGAGCAGTACTTC

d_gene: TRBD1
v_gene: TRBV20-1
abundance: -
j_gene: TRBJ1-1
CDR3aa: CSAPNRGHRTEAFF
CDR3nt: TGCAGTGCTCCTAACAGGGGGCATAGGACTGAAGCTTTCTTT

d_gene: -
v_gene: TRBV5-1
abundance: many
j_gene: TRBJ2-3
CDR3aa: CASSLFTGPDTQYF
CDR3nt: TGCGCCAGCAGCTTGTTCACAGGCCCAGATACGCAGTATTTT

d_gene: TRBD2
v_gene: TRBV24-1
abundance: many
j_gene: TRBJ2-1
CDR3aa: CATSDFIAGTYNEQFF
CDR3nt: TGTGCCACCAGTGACTTTATAGCGGGGACCTACAATGAGCAGTTCTTC

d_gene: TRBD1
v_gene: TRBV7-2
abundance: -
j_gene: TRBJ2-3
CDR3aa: CASSLRRDRVVADTQYF
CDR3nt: TGTGCCAGCAGCTTACGGCGGGACAGGGTGGTGGCAGATACGCAGTATTTT

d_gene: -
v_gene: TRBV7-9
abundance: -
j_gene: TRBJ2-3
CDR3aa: CASSLGGVPDTQYF
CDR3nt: TGTGCCAGCAGCTTAGGAGGGGTCCCGGATACGCAGTATTTT

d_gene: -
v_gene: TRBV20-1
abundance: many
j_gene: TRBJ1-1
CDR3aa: CSAWDGNTEAFF
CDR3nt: TGCAGTGCTTGGGACGGAAACACTGAAGCTTTCTTT

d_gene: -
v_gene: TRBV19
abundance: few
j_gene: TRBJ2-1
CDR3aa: CASSWAGRGEQFF
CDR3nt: TGTGCCAGTAGTTGGGCTGGGAGAGGTGAGCAGTTCTTC

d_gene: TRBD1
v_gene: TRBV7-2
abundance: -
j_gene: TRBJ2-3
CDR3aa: CASSLFDRGGTDTQYF
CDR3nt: TGTGCCAGCAGCTTATTCGACAGGGGGGGCACAGATACGCAGTATTTT

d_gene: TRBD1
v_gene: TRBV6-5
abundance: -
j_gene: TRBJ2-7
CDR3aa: CASSYSGTGLSYEQYF
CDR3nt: TGTGCCAGCAGTTACTCGGGGACAGGGCTTTCCTACGAGCAGTACTTC

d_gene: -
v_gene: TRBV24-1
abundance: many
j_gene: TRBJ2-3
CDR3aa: CATSDPPKGTDTQYF
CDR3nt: TGTGCCACCAGTGACCCGCCGAAGGGCACAGATACGCAGTATTTT

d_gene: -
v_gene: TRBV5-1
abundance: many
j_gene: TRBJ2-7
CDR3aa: CASSPQTGPQEKYF
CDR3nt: TGCGCCAGCAGCCCTCAGACCGGGCCCCAGGAGAAGTACTTC